A selection of T cell receptor beta chains follows, all from one sample in a study of OX40 agonist ivuxolimab in advanced cancers. TCRdb's table, derived via immunoSEQ multiplex PCR, lists solely in-frame clones and lacks some. The sample records thousands of clones, around 79% being singletons. Sequencing used CD4+ or CD8+ T cells sorted from blood, obtained in a trial of the OX40 agonist ivuxolimab. The receptors were sampled from an adult with an advanced solid tumor such as melanoma, head and neck, liver or kidney cancer. Both conserved end residues are part of each CDR3. Each record gives: clone size, J gene, V gene, D gene, CDR3 DNA, CDR3 protein. The D gene is left open where the match is weak. Size values are once, few and many counts, or a class for expanded clones, and some rows have none.

size: few; J: TRBJ1-2; V: TRBV10-3; D: TRBD1; DNA: TGTGCCATCAGTGAGTCCCCCACCGGGACAGGGGACGACGGCTACACCTTC; CDR3: CAISESPTGTGDDGYTF
size: -; J: TRBJ1-1; V: TRBV6-5; D: TRBD1; DNA: TGTGCCAGCAGACGGGGACAGGTGAACACTGAAGCTTTCTTT; CDR3: CASRRGQVNTEAFF
size: -; J: TRBJ2-5; V: TRBV19; D: TRBD2; DNA: TGTGCCAGTAGCTGGACTAGCGGGAGGGCCCGAGAGACCCAGTACTTC; CDR3: CASSWTSGRARETQYF
size: -; J: TRBJ1-2; V: TRBV2; D: TRBD1; DNA: TGTGCCAGCAGTGAGCAGGGGGCCGGTGGCTACACCTTC; CDR3: CASSEQGAGGYTF
size: -; J: TRBJ2-7; V: TRBV15; D: -; DNA: TGTGCCACCAGCAGAGATCAACTCCAAAGCTCCTACGAGCAGTACTTC; CDR3: CATSRDQLQSSYEQYF
size: few; J: TRBJ1-1; V: TRBV27; D: TRBD1; DNA: TGTGCCAGCAGCCTGACAGGGTGGAACACTGAAGCTTTCTTT; CDR3: CASSLTGWNTEAFF
size: -; J: TRBJ2-1; V: TRBV6-1; D: -; DNA: TGTGCCAGCAAAGGCCCCCCCAATGAGCAGTTCTTC; CDR3: CASKGPPNEQFF
size: -; J: TRBJ1-5; V: TRBV7-9; D: -; DNA: TGTGCCAGCAGTAAGGACCCCAATCAGCCCCAGCATTTT; CDR3: CASSKDPNQPQHF
size: -; J: TRBJ2-7; V: TRBV27; D: TRBD1; DNA: TGTGCCAGCAGTTCCCAGACAGGGGAGTACCTAGAGCAGTACTTC; CDR3: CASSSQTGEYLEQYF
size: few; J: TRBJ1-5; V: TRBV14; D: -; DNA: TGTGCCACCTTTGACGGCGATTTACGCAATCAGCCCCAGCATTTT; CDR3: CATFDGDLRNQPQHF
size: -; J: TRBJ1-1; V: TRBV6-6; D: -; DNA: TGTGCCAGCAGCTTAATTCCCGGGACGGTGAACACTGAAGCTTTCTTT; CDR3: CASSLIPGTVNTEAFF
size: -; J: TRBJ2-7; V: TRBV28; D: TRBD2; DNA: TGTGCCAGCACCATGGGGGGGAACCACGAGCAGTACTTC; CDR3: CASTMGGNHEQYF
size: -; J: TRBJ2-7; V: TRBV9; D: TRBD2; DNA: TGTGCCAGCAGCGTAGAAAGCGGGAGCTACGAGCAGTACTTC; CDR3: CASSVESGSYEQYF
size: few; J: TRBJ2-1; V: TRBV7-2; D: TRBD2; DNA: TGTGCCAGCAGCTTAGAGGGACTAGGGGTGAATGAGCAGTTCTTC; CDR3: CASSLEGLGVNEQFF
size: -; J: TRBJ1-4; V: TRBV28; D: -; DNA: TGTGCCAGCAGACGAGGGGGGAGAGATGAAAAACTGTTTTTT; CDR3: CASRRGGRDEKLFF
size: once; J: TRBJ2-7; V: TRBV19; D: -; DNA: TGTGCCAGTAGTAATCTCCGGCTAGGACTAACCTACGAGCAGTACTTC; CDR3: CASSNLRLGLTYEQYF
size: -; J: TRBJ2-1; V: TRBV15; D: -; DNA: TGTGCCACCAGCAGAGATCGAGGAGGGGGGAGTGAGCAGTTCTTC; CDR3: CATSRDRGGGSEQFF
size: -; J: TRBJ2-3; V: TRBV5-4; D: -; DNA: TGTGCCAGCAGCTTGAGGGGGAGCACAGATACGCAGTATTTT; CDR3: CASSLRGSTDTQYF
size: -; J: TRBJ1-1; V: TRBV4-3; D: -; DNA: TGCGCCAGCAGCCAAGTGTCCCGTGGGGAAGGAGCTTTCTTT; CDR3: CASSQVSRGEGAFF
size: -; J: TRBJ2-7; V: TRBV11-2; D: -; DNA: TGTGCCAGCAGCTTAGTCATATACGAGCAGTACTTC; CDR3: CASSLVIYEQYF
size: -; J: TRBJ1-2; V: TRBV4-3; D: TRBD1; DNA: TGCGCCAGCAGCCCCGACAGGGGCCATGGCTACACCTTC; CDR3: CASSPDRGHGYTF
size: -; J: TRBJ2-3; V: TRBV7-2; D: TRBD1; DNA: TGTGCCAGCAGCTTACTGGGACAGGGGGATACGCAGTATTTT; CDR3: CASSLLGQGDTQYF
size: few; J: TRBJ2-2; V: TRBV6-5; D: -; DNA: TGTGCCAGTAGGGGGAGAGGCGCCGGGGAGCTGTTTTTT; CDR3: CASRGRGAGELFF
size: once; J: TRBJ2-5; V: TRBV11-2; D: TRBD2; DNA: TGTGCCAGCAGCCCGCCTGGCGGGAGCTTAGAGACCCAGTACTTC; CDR3: CASSPPGGSLETQYF
size: once; J: TRBJ2-5; V: TRBV7-2; D: TRBD2; DNA: TGTGCCAGCAGCCCAACGGGGGGAACCCAGTACTTC; CDR3: CASSPTGGTQYF
size: -; J: TRBJ2-5; V: TRBV4-3; D: -; DNA: TGCGCCAGCAGCCAAGAAGGGGGACCCAAAGAGACCCAGTACTTC; CDR3: CASSQEGGPKETQYF
size: -; J: TRBJ2-3; V: TRBV5-4; D: -; DNA: TGTGCCAGCAGCTTGGACGGCTCAGATACGCAGTATTTT; CDR3: CASSLDGSDTQYF
size: few; J: TRBJ2-1; V: TRBV6-4; D: -; DNA: TGTGCCAGCAGTGACTCTAGGAACCCTTATTACAATGAGCAGTTCTTC; CDR3: CASSDSRNPYYNEQFF
size: -; J: TRBJ2-1; V: TRBV7-2; D: -; DNA: TGTGCCAGCAGCTTAGCCCCCAGTCCCGGGGGCTCCTACAATGAGCAGTTCTTC; CDR3: CASSLAPSPGGSYNEQFF
size: -; J: TRBJ2-5; V: TRBV19; D: TRBD1; DNA: TGTGCCAGTAGTTTGAACAGGGGGCTGGAAGAGACCCAGTACTTC; CDR3: CASSLNRGLEETQYF
size: -; J: TRBJ2-5; V: TRBV19; D: -; DNA: TGTGCCAGTAGTATAAGGCTAGCCCAGGAGGTCTTTTTGGAGACCCAGTACTTC; CDR3: CASSIRLAQEVFLETQYF
size: -; J: TRBJ2-1; V: TRBV7-9; D: TRBD2; DNA: TGTGCCAGCCTGCGAACGTTAGCGGGGTACAATGAGCAGTTCTTC; CDR3: CASLRTLAGYNEQFF
size: -; J: TRBJ2-5; V: TRBV4-3; D: -; DNA: TGCGCCAGCAGCCAAGATTTCGGACAGCCTTGGGGGACCCAGTACTTC; CDR3: CASSQDFGQPWGTQYF
size: -; J: TRBJ2-1; V: TRBV30; D: -; DNA: TGTGCCTGGAGTCCGACACACAATGAGCAGTTCTTC; CDR3: CAWSPTHNEQFF
size: -; J: TRBJ2-7; V: TRBV28; D: TRBD1; DNA: TGTGCCAGCAGTTTACTGACAGGGGCCTACGAGCAGTACTTC; CDR3: CASSLLTGAYEQYF
size: -; J: TRBJ1-2; V: TRBV6-5; D: -; DNA: TGTGCCAGCAGCCTCTCCAGGGCGCATAACTATGGCTACACCTTC; CDR3: CASSLSRAHNYGYTF
size: few; J: TRBJ2-5; V: TRBV5-5; D: -; DNA: TGTGCCAGCGGACAGCAGGGTGCAGAGACCCAGTACTTC; CDR3: CASGQQGAETQYF
size: -; J: TRBJ1-1; V: TRBV7-9; D: -; DNA: TGTGCCAGCAGCTTACCGAGACACACGAACACTGAAGCTTTCTTT; CDR3: CASSLPRHTNTEAFF
size: -; J: TRBJ1-4; V: TRBV6-1; D: TRBD1; DNA: TGTGCCATTTCGGACAGGGGTGGTGAAAAACTGTTTTTT; CDR3: CAISDRGGEKLFF
size: few; J: TRBJ2-1; V: TRBV7-8; D: TRBD2; DNA: TGTGCCAGCAGCTTAACTCCGTCGGGGGGGAGGAATGAGCAGTTCTTC; CDR3: CASSLTPSGGRNEQFF
size: once; J: TRBJ2-7; V: TRBV27; D: TRBD1; DNA: TGTGCCAGCAGTTTATCTCCGGGACAGGGCTACGAGCAGTACTTC; CDR3: CASSLSPGQGYEQYF
size: -; J: TRBJ2-2; V: TRBV7-9; D: -; DNA: TGTGCCAGCAGCTTCGGCGGGGAAAGCCCAACCGGGGAGCTGTTTTTT; CDR3: CASSFGGESPTGELFF
size: -; J: TRBJ2-7; V: TRBV12-5; D: -; DNA: TGTGCTAGTGCCACGGACAGCAGCTACGAGCAGTACTTC; CDR3: CASATDSSYEQYF
size: -; J: TRBJ2-3; V: TRBV29-1; D: -; DNA: TGCAGCGTTGAAGGGGGGGCGGTCACAGATACGCAGTATTTT; CDR3: CSVEGGAVTDTQYF
size: -; J: TRBJ1-5; V: TRBV4-3; D: -; DNA: TGCGCCAGCAGCCAAGGGACAGAAAATCAGCCCCAGCATTTT; CDR3: CASSQGTENQPQHF
size: -; J: TRBJ1-5; V: TRBV4-1; D: TRBD1; DNA: TGCGCCAGCAGCCTTAGACAGGGGCAACATCAGCCCCAGCATTTT; CDR3: CASSLRQGQHQPQHF
size: -; J: TRBJ2-1; V: TRBV5-6; D: -; DNA: TGTGCCAGCAGCCACGGGACTCTACCCTACAATGAGCAGTTCTTC; CDR3: CASSHGTLPYNEQFF
size: -; J: TRBJ2-7; V: TRBV7-2; D: -; DNA: TGTGCCAGCAGCCCTGTCGGTTGGGACGAGAGGCGCGAGCAGTACTTC; CDR3: CASSPVGWDERREQYF
size: few; J: TRBJ2-1; V: TRBV13; D: -; DNA: TGTGCCAGCAGCCCCGGCCCCCACAATGAGCAGTTCTTC; CDR3: CASSPGPHNEQFF
size: -; J: TRBJ1-4; V: TRBV29-1; D: TRBD1; DNA: TGCAGCGTCTATCAGGGGGGAGAAAAACTGTTTTTT; CDR3: CSVYQGGEKLFF
size: large; J: TRBJ1-5; V: TRBV28; D: -; DNA: TGTGCCAGCAGTTTATTTCAGGACAGAGGGCAGCCCCAGCATTTT; CDR3: CASSLFQDRGQPQHF
size: -; J: TRBJ2-7; V: TRBV19; D: TRBD1; DNA: TGTGCCAGTAGTATAGGACAGGGCTACGAGCAGTACTTC; CDR3: CASSIGQGYEQYF
size: -; J: TRBJ2-5; V: TRBV9; D: -; DNA: TGTGCCAGCAGCGGGAGAGGTGAGACCCAGTACTTC; CDR3: CASSGRGETQYF
size: -; J: TRBJ2-3; V: TRBV7-8; D: -; DNA: TGTGCCAGCAGCTTAGGCGGGGCCGATACGCAGTATTTT; CDR3: CASSLGGADTQYF
size: -; J: TRBJ2-7; V: TRBV19; D: -; DNA: TGTGCCAGTAGTATCGGCGGACTCTACTACGAGCAGTACTTC; CDR3: CASSIGGLYYEQYF
size: once; J: TRBJ2-7; V: TRBV19; D: TRBD1; DNA: TGTGCCAGTAGTATTACAGGGGGCGACGAGCAGTACTTC; CDR3: CASSITGGDEQYF
size: -; J: TRBJ2-5; V: TRBV4-3; D: -; DNA: TGCGCCAGCAGCCAAGATCGATGGGAGACCCAGTACTTC; CDR3: CASSQDRWETQYF
size: -; J: TRBJ1-2; V: TRBV4-2; D: -; DNA: TGTGCCAGCAGCCAAGGAGCCGACCGGACGGAGGGTACGAGGTATGGCTACACCTTC; CDR3: CASSQGADRTEGTRYGYTF